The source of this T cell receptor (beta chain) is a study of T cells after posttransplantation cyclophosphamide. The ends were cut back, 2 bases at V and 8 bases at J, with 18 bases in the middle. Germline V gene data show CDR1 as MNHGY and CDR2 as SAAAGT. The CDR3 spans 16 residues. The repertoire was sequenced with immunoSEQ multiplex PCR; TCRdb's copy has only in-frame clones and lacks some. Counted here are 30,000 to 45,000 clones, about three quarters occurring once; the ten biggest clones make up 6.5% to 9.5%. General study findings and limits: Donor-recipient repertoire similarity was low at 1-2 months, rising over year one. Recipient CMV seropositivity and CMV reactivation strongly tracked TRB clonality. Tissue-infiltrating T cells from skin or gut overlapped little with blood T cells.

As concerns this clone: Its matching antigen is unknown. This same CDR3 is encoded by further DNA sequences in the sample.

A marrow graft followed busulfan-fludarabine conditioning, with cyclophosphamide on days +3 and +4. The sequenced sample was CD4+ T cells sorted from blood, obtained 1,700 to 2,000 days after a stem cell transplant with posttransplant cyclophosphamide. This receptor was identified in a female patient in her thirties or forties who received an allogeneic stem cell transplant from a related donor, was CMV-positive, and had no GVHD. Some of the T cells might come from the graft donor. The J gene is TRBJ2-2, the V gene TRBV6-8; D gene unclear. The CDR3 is CASSYPDRRKTGELFF. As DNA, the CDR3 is TGTGCCAGCAGTTACCCAGATCGGAGAAAAACTGGGGAGCTGTTTTTT.